These 10 T cell receptor beta chains came from one sample sequenced in a study of blood T cells in healthy people across ages. A second roughly 6 to 12 cycle PCR used barcoded and J-beta primers. TCRdb fed the 5' RACE reads into MiXCR, producing one record per CDR3 protein. The data show roughly 700,000 distinct CDR3 sequences, around 49% seen once. Sequencing was carried out using blood. The origin of the receptors is a woman aged 60-75 years in good health.

The chain is built from TRBV6-6 and TRBJ2-1; TRBD2 matches at 8 bases. Germline loops: CDR1 MNHNY, CDR2 SVGAGI (reference sequence). This CDR3 spans 15 amino acids. The ends lost 6 bases at V and 2 bases at J; junction bases unmatched: 6. The CDR3 sequence: CASSESGSTYNEQFF. The CDR3 DNA is TGTGCCAGCAGCGAGAGCGGGAGTACCTACAATGAGCAGTTCTTC.

The chain employs TRBV3-1 and TRBJ2-5; 13 nucleotides line up with TRBD2. V shed 4 bases, J shed 6 bases, and the junction held 8 bases outside the gene matches. CDR3 length equals 16 residues. Germline loops: CDR1 LGHDT, CDR2 YNNKEL (reference sequence). This CDR3 is CASSRWTSGRGKTQYF. Written as DNA, the CDR3 is TGTGCCAGCAGCCGTTGGACTAGCGGGAGAGGAAAGACCCAGTACTTC.

The chain links TRBV5-1 to TRBJ2-7; D ambiguous. Germline V lookup: CDR1 SGHRS, CDR2 YFSETQ. The ends were cut back, 2 bases at V and 0 bases at J, with 12 bases in the middle. This CDR3 is built from 15 residues. The CDR3 coding sequence is TGCGCCAGCAGCTTAGGAGACACCTACTCCTACGAGCAGTACTTC. Translating it yields CASSLGDTYSYEQYF.

This clonotype came up a few times. This sequence joins TRBV15 and TRBJ2-3, with 8 bases matching TRBD2. This CDR3 region has 16 residues. In germline, CDR1 is LNHNV, CDR2 YYDKDF (reference sequence). V shed 2 bases, J shed 2 bases, and the junction held 6 bases outside the gene matches. The CDR3 spells CATSRRAGVDTDTQYF. The CDR3 region has the DNA TGTGCCACCAGCAGACGAGCGGGAGTGGACACAGATACGCAGTATTTT.

This clonotype was detected only a few times. The V and J genes are TRBV20-1 and TRBJ2-3, with TRBD2 identical over 9 bases. This CDR3 is built from 16 residues. V lost 3 bases, J lost 2 bases, and 9 bases stayed unmatched. The germline V gene has CDR1 DFQATT and CDR2 SNEGSKA (reference sequence). CDR3 protein: CSASPSGLASTDTQYF. DNA of the CDR3: TGCAGTGCTAGCCCCTCGGGACTAGCATCCACAGATACGCAGTATTTT.

This clonotype was found a few times. This sequence joins TRBV7-2 and TRBJ2-2; TRBD2 aligns across 12 bases. The trim removed 1 base at V and 2 bases at J, leaving 5 bases unmatched. Germline assignment: CDR1 SGHTA and CDR2 FQGNSA. This CDR3 contains 18 residues. This CDR3 is CASSLDGTSGPNTGELFF. CDR3 DNA sequence: TGTGCCAGCAGCTTAGATGGGACTAGCGGGCCCAACACCGGGGAGCTGTTTTTT. Full variable domain (outside the CDR3, taken from reference TRBV7-2 and TRBJ2-2): GAGVSQSPSNKVTEKGKDVELRCDPISGHTALYWYRQSLGQGLEFLIYFQGNSAPDKSGLPSDRFSAERTGGSVSTLTIQRTQQEDSAVYLCASSLDGTSGPNTGELFFGEGSRLTVL.

The CDR3 loop is CSARGWTGNTEAFF. The CDR3 nucleotides are TGCAGTGCTAGAGGGTGGACAGGTAACACTGAAGCTTTCTTT. The chain joins TRBV20-1 to TRBJ1-1; 7 bases match TRBD1. Germline V CDR1 and CDR2: DFQATT, SNEGSKA (reference sequence). The length of the CDR3 is 14 residues. With 1 base clipped from V and 2 bases from J, the junction kept 4 bases outside the gene matches.

This clonotype came up a few times. The genes are TRBV20-1 and TRBJ1-2, with D possibly being TRBD1 (6 bases). The CDR3 spans 13 residues. Trimming removed 3 bases from V and 3 bases from J, with 11 bases in between. Germline V gene lookup returns CDR1 DFQATT and CDR2 SNEGSKA (reference sequence). This chain's CDR3 is CSASVQGYYGYTF. The CDR3 DNA reads TGCAGTGCTAGTGTACAGGGTTACTATGGCTACACCTTC.

In this sample, this clonotype turned up a few times. The V and J genes are TRBV7-2 and TRBJ2-2, with 7 bases fitting TRBD1. J gave up 6 bases and V 2 bases, and 6 bases lay outside the gene matches. Germline V lookup: CDR1 SGHTA, CDR2 FQGNSA. The CDR3 is made up of 15 amino acids. The CDR3 loop reads CASSLRGQSAGELFF. CDR3 nucleotide sequence: TGTGCCAGCAGCTTAAGGGGACAGTCCGCCGGGGAGCTGTTTTTT.

The V call is TRBV9, the J call TRBJ2-3; unclear D gene. This CDR3 region has 14 residues. With 0 bases removed from V and 2 bases from J, the gap between germline ends came to 7 bases. CDR1 is SGDLS, CDR2 YYNGEE, per germline. CDR3 nucleotide sequence: TGTGCCAGCAGCGTAGACTACTTCACAGATACGCAGTATTTT. This sequence encodes CASSVDYFTDTQYF. Full variable domain (outside the CDR3, taken from reference TRBV9 and TRBJ2-3): DSGVTQTPKHLITATGQRVTLRCSPRSGDLSVYWYQQSLDQGLQFLIQYYNGEERAKGNILERFSAQQFPDLHSELNLSSLELGDSALYFCASSVDYFTDTQYFGPGTRLTVL.